This T cell receptor beta chain was captured by sequencing in a study of CD8+ T cells in alopecia areata. Whole-study context: It was oral tofacitinib, at 5 to 10 mg twice daily, that treated patients received.

This CDR3 comprises 13 residues. V shed 2 bases and J shed 1 base, with 8 bases lying between them. Germline V CDR1 and CDR2: SQVTM, ANQGSEA. Sorted populations comprised CD4+ and CD8+ T cells obtained from PBMCs. Points from the study as a whole: Lesional scalp, notably in alopecia totalis/universalis, had clonality above that of normal scalp.

Extracted RNA was reverse transcribed, and the resulting cDNA served as sequencing template. Repertoires were generated with immunoSEQ multiplex PCR, while TCRdb's copy carries only in-frame clones and drops some. The sample consists of some 200,000 clones, over 50% of them appearing once. Turning to this clone: As yet, its antigen is unknown.

The receptor comes from a human donor with alopecia areata. The gene calls are TRBV29-1 and TRBJ1-1; D unresolved. This material consisted of CD4+ T cells sorted from blood, taken at week 0. CDR3 residues: CSVETQPNTEAFF. The CDR3 bases are TGCAGCGTTGAAACACAGCCGAACACTGAAGCTTTCTTT.